The clone carrying this TCR beta chain was seen repeatedly, ten times or more. The antigen remains unidentified. This sample is drawn from a study of human T cells and chemical hapten exposure. Overall study results and limits: While controls formed fewer of them, expanded TCRs formed significantly more large CDR3 similarity clusters. There was no change with DPC sensitization in TCRs above 1 in 1000 frequency.

MiXCR was run by TCRdb on the RACE reads, yielding one entry per CDR3 protein. The sample lists 45,000 to 60,000 distinct CDR3 sequences; over 7.5% were seen once. Time point reported: patch test 1, 2 weeks after DPC sensitization. The treatment denotes: therapeutic diphenylcyclopropenone sensitization with weekly scalp DPC. The CDR3 runs to 12 residues. Per the germline V gene, CDR1 is MDHEN and CDR2 is SYDVKM. Trimming shortened V by 3 bases and J by 6 bases, and 9 bases separated the two germline ends. This TCR was recovered from a woman aged 40 to 49 with alopecia areata. Some clones in this sample may be carry-over from other donors' samples. Sequencing was performed on whole blood, taken in connection with sensitization to the hapten diphenylcyclopropenone (DPC). This chain links TRBV28 with TRBJ2-7; a possible D gene is TRBD2 (6 bases). In DNA form, the CDR3 reads TGTGCCAGCAGTTTTGGAGGGACCGAGCAGTACTTC. Amino acid sequence: CASSFGGTEQYF.